This T cell receptor (beta chain) was captured in a study of breast tumors, draining lymph nodes, adjacent tissues. A remark on this clonotype: As yet, its antigen is unknown.

TCRdb reprocessed the multiplex PCR reads via MiXCR and lists one record per CDR3 protein. The table includes about 31,000 distinct CDR3 sequences, less than 65% detected once. The CDR3 length is 14 residues. The germline gives CDR1 LNHDA, CDR2 SQIVND (reference sequence). The V and J ends lost 2 bases and 6 bases, in that order; junction bases with no gene match: 4. Study-wide results and caveats: Tumor TCR diversity was below lymph nodes but above nontumor tissue. The data were judged consistent with most tumor T cells coming from lymph node and expanding in tumor. Tumor and nontumor repertoires were significantly more similar in luminal-like than in basal-like breast cancer. That most tumor T cells come from lymph nodes remained unproven.

V and J are TRBV19 and TRBJ2-1; 7 bases match TRBD1. Material: breast tumor tissue. The TCR was taken from a female donor with breast cancer. Some clones in this sample may be carry-over from other donors' samples. The CDR3 DNA is TGTGCCAGTAGTATAAGGGGGCCTGGCAATGAGCAGTTCTTC. Its translation: CASSIRGPGNEQFF. Complete variable domain (other parts from reference TRBV19 and TRBJ2-1): DGGITQSPKYLFRKEGQNVTLSCEQNLNHDAMYWYRQDPGQGLRLIYYSQIVNDFQKGDIAEGYSVSREKKESFPLTVTSAQKNPTAFYLCASSIRGPGNEQFFGPGTRLTVL.